A single sample gave rise to the 5 T cell receptor beta chains below, sequenced in a study of regulatory T cells in long-lasting Graves disease. The time point denotes: persistent/refractory GD, antithyroid drugs over 5 years with positive TRAb. PBMC RNA served as the TCR library source. TCR beta libraries were built with iRepertoire HTBI primers and Arm-PCR of CDR3 regions. TCRdb ran MiXCR on the multiplex PCR reads and lists one entry per CDR3 protein. The repertoire holds some 330,000 distinct CDR3 sequences, with approximately 25% as singletons. Sequenced here: peripheral blood mononuclear cells (PBMCs), sampled when the disease was refractory, from a patient treated with antithyroid drugs. The origin of the receptors is a middle-aged woman with Graves disease.

This clonotype was counted a few times. The rearrangement links TRBV20-1 to TRBJ2-7; TRBD1 matches at 8 bases. The CDR3 consists of 14 residues. Per germline, CDR1 DFQATT and CDR2 SNEGSKA (reference sequence). J gave up 1 base and V 6 bases, and 8 bases lay outside the gene matches. CDR3 coding DNA: TGCAGTGCCTCCCGACAGGGGAGGTCCTACGAGCAGTACTTC. Translating it yields CSASRQGRSYEQYF.

This clonotype has a count of ten or more. The rearrangement links TRBV28 to TRBJ1-4, with D unclear. The germline gives CDR1 MDHEN, CDR2 SYDVKM. The V and J ends lost 4 bases and 4 bases respectively, with 13 bases between them. The CDR3 length is 15 residues. CDR3 in DNA: TGTGCCAGCAGTTATAGGGCAGCCTTTAATGAAAAACTGTTTTTT. Its translation is CASSYRAAFNEKLFF.

V and J are TRBV11-1 and TRBJ2-3; tentatively, D is TRBD2 (6 bases). Per the germline V gene, CDR1 is SGHAT and CDR2 is FQDESV (reference sequence). This CDR3 has 14 residues. V lost 5 bases and J 7 bases, leaving 16 bases between the germline ends. The CDR3 region is CASSTTGTLNTQYF. CDR3 DNA sequence: TGTGCCAGCAGCACTACCGGGACTTTGAATACGCAGTATTTT.

This clonotype was seen a handful of times. CDR3 in amino acids: CSASGLSSFPSYEQYF. The DNA for the CDR3 is TGCAGTGCTAGCGGACTCTCCTCCTTTCCATCCTACGAGCAGTACTTC. V is TRBV20-1 and J is TRBJ2-7; D may be TRBD2 (5 bases). CDR1 is DFQATT and CDR2 is SNEGSKA in the germline V gene (reference sequence). The CDR3 is made up of 16 amino acids. Deletions cut 3 bases from V and 1 base from J, with 19 bases between.

The chain recombines TRBV6-1 with TRBJ2-5; 7 bases align to TRBD2. The junction had 8 bases not matched to a gene; V was cut back by 6 bases and J by 4 bases. The CDR3 consists of 14 residues. Germline CDR1 and CDR2: MNHNS and SASEGT. CDR3 residues: CASSLGLVGETQYF. The CDR3 DNA is TGTGCCAGCAGCCTCGGACTAGTCGGAGAGACCCAGTACTTC.